The 3 T cell receptor beta chains in this list originate from one sample, sequenced in a study of cytomegalovirus exposure and HLA in healthy donors. Clones were read by immunoSEQ multiplex PCR, and TCRdb kept only the in-frame ones, dropping some. This table has about 70,000 clones, 85% to 95% appearing once. Sequenced: PBMCs. The receptors derive from a woman younger than 35 in good health and CMV-seropositive.

The genes are TRBV11-2 and TRBJ1-4, with 8 bases identical to TRBD1. CDR3 length equals 18 residues. The germline V gene has CDR1 SGHAT and CDR2 FQNNGV. V gave up 1 base and J gave up 1 base; unmatched junction bases: 8. CDR3 region: CASSLGRATGGTNEKLFF. In DNA, the CDR3 is TGTGCCAGCAGCTTAGGCCGCGCCACAGGGGGAACTAATGAAAAACTGTTTTTT.

The CDR3 loop is CASSVVPGGNEQFF. The CDR3 DNA sequence: TGTGCCAGCAGCGTAGTCCCAGGTGGGAATGAGCAGTTCTTC. This chain connects TRBV9 to TRBJ2-1; the D is unclear. The CDR3 contains 14 residues. CDR1 is SGDLS and CDR2 is YYNGEE in the germline V gene. V dropped 0 bases and J dropped 7 bases, with 11 bases sitting between them.

The J gene is TRBJ1-2, the V gene TRBV10-3; 8 nucleotides agree with TRBD1. The germline V gene encodes CDR1 ENHRY and CDR2 SYGVKD. The V gene end was trimmed by 0 bases and the J gene end by 1 base; junction bases not matched to a gene: 4. The CDR3 is 16 residues long. The CDR3 region has the DNA TGTGCCATCAGTGAGTCGACAGGGGCACATAACTATGGCTACACCTTC. The encoded protein is CAISESTGAHNYGYTF.